This T cell receptor beta chain is drawn from a study of shared clonotypes between healthy human individuals. Several immunoSEQ plates received, in even portions, the genomic DNA of each subset. The data were produced by immunoSEQ multiplex PCR, yet TCRdb's version contains in-frame clones alone and is incomplete. The sample comprises about 990,000 clones, approximately 80% of which are singletons, and 0.6% to 0.75% rests with the top ten. The germline gives CDR1 SGHTA, CDR2 FQGNSA. CDR3 length: 16 residues. Trimming took 5 bases from V and 4 from J; bases not matched to a gene: 12. The sequencing sample was made of memory CD4+ T cells from PBMCs. Regarding subset: CD45RA-negative fraction. The receptor comes from a young man in good health. Some clones in this sample may be carry-over from other donors' samples. The chain combines TRBV7-2 with TRBJ2-3; TRBD2 agrees at 7 bases. CDR3 sequence: CASSHPPRAGADTQYF. The DNA for the CDR3 is TGTGCCAGCAGCCACCCTCCCAGGGCGGGAGCAGATACGCAGTATTTT.